Listed here are 19 T cell receptor beta chains from one sample, sequenced in a study of T cells expressing NK-cell markers. TCRdb reanalyzed the 5' RACE reads and collapses them to one entry per CDR3 protein, without DNA. This table holds about 550,000 distinct CDR3 sequences. Sequenced input: blood T cells: a sorted CD56 or NKG2C T cell subset, CD4+ or CD8+ T cells, or bulk PBMC T cells (not recorded which). The receptors come from a man between 18 and 29 years old in good health.

The chain joins TRBV27 to TRBJ2-3; the D gene TCRdb calls, TRBD1, cannot be checked with no DNA. CDR1 is MNHEY and CDR2 is SMNVEV in the germline V gene (reference sequence). The length of the CDR3 is 16 residues. The CDR3 region is CASLPRTGIPPDTQYF.

V usage is TRBV12-3 or TRBV12-4 and J usage is TRBJ1-1; absent DNA, TCRdb's TRBD1 call cannot be checked. The length of the CDR3 is 14 residues. Here the CDR3 reads CASSLAGQGESAFF.

V is TRBV5-1 and J is TRBJ1-4; TCRdb's D call, TRBD1, is unchecked because there is no DNA. This CDR3 has 15 residues. Germline V CDR1 and CDR2: SGHRS, YFSETQ. The CDR3 here is CASSLGTGRNEKLFF.

The chain joins TRBV12-3 or TRBV12-4 to TRBJ1-1; absent DNA, TCRdb's TRBD1 call cannot be checked. CDR3 length equals 16 residues. Here the CDR3 reads CASSTDFDRQNTEAFF.

V usage is TRBV11-2 and J usage is TRBJ1-1; lacking DNA, the TRBD1 call made by TCRdb goes unchecked. The CDR3 sequence is 14 residues long. The germline CDR1 and CDR2 sequences are SGHAT and FQNNGV. This CDR3 reads CASSSPRGNTEAFF. Full variable domain (outside the CDR3, taken from reference TRBV11-2 and TRBJ1-1): EAGVAQSPRYKIIEKRQSVAFWCNPISGHATLYWYQQILGQGPKLLIQFQNNGVVDDSQLPKDRFSAERLKGVDSTLKIQPAKLEDSAVYLCASSSPRGNTEAFFGQGTRLTVV.

The chain recombines TRBV20-1 with TRBJ2-3; TCRdb calls TRBD2, which cannot be checked without DNA. Per germline, CDR1 DFQATT and CDR2 SNEGSKA (reference sequence). CDR3 size: 16 residues. The CDR3 sequence: CSASSAGGTSTDTQYF.

This chain links TRBV24-1 with TRBJ2-1; TCRdb reports TRBD2, a call that lacks DNA to check it against. This CDR3 contains 11 residues. Germline values: CDR1 KGHDR, CDR2 SFDVKD. The CDR3 is CATARGNEQFF.

The CDR3 is CASIGRAREGETQYF. V usage is TRBV10-2 and J usage is TRBJ2-5; as DNA is missing, the TRBD1 call by TCRdb cannot be tested. This CDR3 has 15 residues. Looked up from germline, CDR1 is WSHSY and CDR2 is SAAADI.

The V and J genes are TRBV27 and TRBJ2-3; the TRBD2 assignment by TCRdb is unverifiable without DNA. The CDR3 sequence is 16 residues long. The germline gives CDR1 MNHEY, CDR2 SMNVEV (reference sequence). The CDR3 sequence: CASSLIATTGADTQYF.

The rearrangement joins TRBV20-1 to TRBJ1-1; the TCRdb call, TRBD1, lacks DNA for checking. The CDR3 consists of 12 residues. CDR1 and CDR2 from the germline V gene are DFQATT and SNEGSKA (reference sequence). The chain's CDR3 is CSADRGGQWAFF.

V and J are TRBV6-1 and TRBJ2-3; TCRdb's assignment of TRBD1 cannot be checked, as there is no DNA. This CDR3 has 15 residues. The V gene's germline CDR1 is MNHNS and CDR2 SASEGT. CDR3 residues: CASKKRGQAPDTQYF.

The chain has TRBV28 and TRBJ2-5; lacking DNA, the TRBD2 call made by TCRdb goes unchecked. The CDR3 is made up of 12 amino acids. CDR1 is MDHEN, CDR2 SYDVKM, per germline. CDR3: CAGRTVGGTQYF.

The chain recombines TRBV7-2 with TRBJ2-5; TCRdb picks TRBD1, but there is no DNA to check that call. Germline V lookup: CDR1 SGHTA, CDR2 FQGNSA. This CDR3 spans 14 amino acids. CDR3 sequence reads: CASSRPGTGETQYF.

The V gene is TRBV7-2, the J gene TRBJ2-1; lacking DNA, the TRBD2 call made by TCRdb goes unchecked. Germline V CDR1 and CDR2: SGHTA, FQGNSA. CDR3 length equals 15 residues. The CDR3 is CASSLRASGVNEQFF.

The rearrangement joins TRBV30 to TRBJ1-4; TCRdb's D gene call, TRBD1, goes unchecked for lack of DNA. From germline, CDR1 is GTSNPN and CDR2 SVGIG (reference sequence). The CDR3 sequence is 13 residues long. CDR3 amino acids: CALNRVANEKLFF. The variable domain in full, completed from reference TRBV30 and TRBJ1-4, reads SQTIHQWPATLVQPVGSPLSLECTVEGTSNPNLYWYRQAAGRGLQLLFYSVGIGQISSEVPQNLSASRPQDRQFILSSKKLLLSDSGFYLCALNRVANEKLFFGSGTQLSVL.

The chain combines TRBV21-1 with TRBJ2-3. TRBV21-1 is reported as a pseudogene. This CDR3 has 16 amino acids. The CDR3 loop reads CASSKCRLPTVDTQYF.

The chain combines TRBV20-1 with TRBJ2-3; TCRdb proposes TRBD1, but this gene call is untestable without DNA. This CDR3 spans 14 amino acids. The germline gives CDR1 DFQATT, CDR2 SNEGSKA (reference sequence). CDR3 residues: CSARAQGKTDTQYF.

The V and J genes are TRBV20-1 and TRBJ2-3; checking the TCRdb D call of TRBD1 is not possible without DNA. CDR3 length equals 16 residues. Germline V CDR1 and CDR2: DFQATT, SNEGSKA (reference sequence). The CDR3 protein is CSASPPVRDLTDTQYF.

The genes are TRBV4-2 and TRBJ1-1; TCRdb selects TRBD1, and the lack of DNA leaves this call unchecked. CDR1 LGHNA and CDR2 YNFKEQ come from the germline V gene. The CDR3 length is 12 residues. CDR3 region: CASSQRGAVLFF.